The clone carrying this TCR beta chain was seen only a few times. J gave up 2 bases and V 6 bases, and 11 bases lay outside the gene matches. This CDR3 has 16 amino acids. Germline loops: CDR1 LGHDT, CDR2 YNNKEL (reference sequence). The method was immunoSEQ multiplex PCR; TCRdb's version includes in-frame clones alone and lacks a portion of them. The data contain about 150,000 clones, around 83% of them singletons. This specimen belongs to a study of blood T cell repertoires in COVID-19. The overall study: Specimens from acute and convalescent COVID-19 originated in the United States, Italy and Spain. PBMCs, B-cell-depleted T cells, or T cells were the source of the cDNA or gDNA that made up the material.

This TCR derives from a woman aged 55 to 70 with COVID-19, enrolled during active disease. V gene TRBV3-1 (or the pseudogene TRBV3-2) combines with J gene TRBJ1-2, with TRBD1 matching 8 bases. The specimen was peripheral blood. CDR3 DNA sequence: TGTGCCAGCAGGCGAGGACAGGGCCTTACCAACTATGGCTACACCTTC. Translated, it gives CASRRGQGLTNYGYTF.